This TCR beta chain was recorded in a study of blood T cell repertoires in COVID-19. In the study overall: Researchers got acute and convalescent COVID-19 samples from the United States, Italy and Spain. Sources were T cells, B-cell-depleted T cells, or PBMCs; the material itself was cDNA or gDNA.

Sequencing was performed with immunoSEQ multiplex PCR; in TCRdb, only in-frame clones are kept and a portion is missing. The data show hundreds of thousands of clones, with more than 80% seen just once and about 1.5% held by the top ten. With 0 bases removed from V and 4 bases from J, the gap between germline ends came to 10 bases. Germline V lookup: CDR1 SGHNT, CDR2 YYREEE (reference sequence). The CDR3 is 14 amino acids. The J gene is TRBJ1-2, the V gene TRBV5-4; perhaps TRBD1 as D (5 bases). Sequences were obtained from peripheral blood. The receptor's source is a woman aged 25 to 39 with active or convalescent COVID-19. As DNA, the CDR3 is TGTGCCAGCAGCTTGGACAGGAGCTCCTATGGCTACACCTTC. Translation gives CASSLDRSSYGYTF.